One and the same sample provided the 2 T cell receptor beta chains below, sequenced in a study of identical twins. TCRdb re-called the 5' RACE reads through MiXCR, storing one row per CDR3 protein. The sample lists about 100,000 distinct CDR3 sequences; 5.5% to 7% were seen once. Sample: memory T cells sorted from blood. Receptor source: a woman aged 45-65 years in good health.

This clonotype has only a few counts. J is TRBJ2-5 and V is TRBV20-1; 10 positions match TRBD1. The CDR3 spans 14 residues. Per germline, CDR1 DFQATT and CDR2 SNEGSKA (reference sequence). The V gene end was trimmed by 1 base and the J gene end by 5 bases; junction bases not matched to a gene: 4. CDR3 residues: CSARGQTGGETQYF. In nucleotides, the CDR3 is TGCAGTGCTAGAGGCCAGACAGGGGGCGAGACCCAGTACTTC.

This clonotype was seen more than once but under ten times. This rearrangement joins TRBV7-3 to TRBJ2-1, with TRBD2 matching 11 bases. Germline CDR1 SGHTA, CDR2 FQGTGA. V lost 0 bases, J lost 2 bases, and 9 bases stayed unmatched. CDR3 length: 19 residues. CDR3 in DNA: TGTGCCAGCAGCTTAACAGGGATCTTTAGCGGGAGGGCCTACAATGAGCAGTTCTTC. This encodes CASSLTGIFSGRAYNEQFF. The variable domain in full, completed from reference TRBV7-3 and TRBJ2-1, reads GAGVSQTPSNKVTEKGKYVELRCDPISGHTALYWYRQSLGQGPEFLIYFQGTGAADDSGLPNDRFFAVRPEGSVSTLKIQRTERGDSAVYLCASSLTGIFSGRAYNEQFFGPGTRLTVL.